These T cell receptor beta chains were read from a single sample in a study of OX40 agonist ivuxolimab in advanced cancers. The protocol was immunoSEQ multiplex PCR, while the TCRdb copy is restricted to in-frame clones and leaves out a portion. Of more than 50,000 clones listed, roughly 87% were seen once; the top ten hold around 2%. The sequenced sample was CD4+ or CD8+ T cells sorted from blood, obtained in a trial of the OX40 agonist ivuxolimab. These TCRs come from an adult with an advanced solid tumor such as melanoma, head and neck, liver or kidney cancer. CDR3s include the opening cysteine and the closing phenylalanine or tryptophan.

v_gene	j_gene	CDR3aa
TRBV11-3	TRBJ2-2	CASSASGTGNTGELFF
TRBV6-7	TRBJ1-6	CASRVAQNSPLHF
TRBV6-5	TRBJ1-2	CASSPIPGQGYGYTF
TRBV10-3	TRBJ2-2	CATLKTRTITNTGELFF
TRBV11-3	TRBJ1-1	CASSPHGLTEAFF
TRBV7-3	TRBJ2-5	CASSQGGGTRETQYF
TRBV10-3	TRBJ2-5	CAISVIRGIQETQYF
TRBV7-2	TRBJ2-1	CASTLRTYNEQFF
TRBV28	TRBJ1-4	CASSFEIEKLFF
TRBV21-1	TRBJ2-1	CASSKVTGSNEQFF
TRBV29-1	TRBJ1-6	CSVAHSGNGSPLHF
TRBV6-1	TRBJ1-5	CATSEQGSSNQPQHF
TRBV19	TRBJ1-5	CASTMSGTPSNQPQHF
TRBV18	TRBJ1-2	CASSPPTGGINYGYTF
TRBV27	TRBJ2-1	CASSSTGGSYNEQFF
TRBV5-6	TRBJ1-1	CASSGTANTEAFF
TRBV7-2	TRBJ2-2	CASSYQGTLAGELFF